This TCR beta chain was sequenced in a study of blood T cell repertoires in COVID-19. This CDR3 is built from 14 residues. Germline CDR1 DFQATT, CDR2 SNEGSKA (reference sequence). Trimming took off 3 bases at V and 0 bases at J, with 12 bases between the two ends. TCRdb's copy holds only in-frame clones and misses some; the assay was immunoSEQ multiplex PCR. The sample has some 80,000 clones, over 70% seen once. The sequencing input was peripheral blood. The V and J genes are TRBV20-1 and TRBJ2-7; a weak D match, TRBD2 (5 bases). The TCR was taken from a human donor in a cohort sampled during active COVID-19. The CDR3 protein is CSASGQSGSYEQYF. CDR3 bases: TGCAGTGCTAGTGGGCAGAGCGGCTCCTACGAGCAGTACTTC.